This T cell receptor beta chain was found in a study of T cell repertoires in cytomegalovirus infection. V shed 2 bases, J shed 3 bases, and the junction held 6 bases outside the gene matches. CDR1 is SGHAT, CDR2 FQNNGV, per germline. The CDR3 spans 16 residues. One entry per CDR3 protein results from TCRdb running MiXCR on the reads. The sample gives about 530,000 distinct CDR3 sequences, around 27% of which show up once; roughly 13% is in the top ten. On this clonotype itself: The antigen is unknown.

Study-level points and caveats: HLA-C-restricted CMV-specific TCR beta clonotypes were dominant in the ex vivo response.

This TCR was recovered from a human donor in good health (CMV status not recorded). Some clones in this sample may be carry-over from other donors' samples. V and J are TRBV11-2 and TRBJ2-4; 8 nucleotides agree with TRBD2. The specimen sequenced was PBMCs. The DNA of the CDR3 is TGTGCCAGCAGCTTATGGGTAGCGGGAAACAAAAACATTCAGTACTTC. Its translation is CASSLWVAGNKNIQYF.